Below are 18 T cell receptor beta chains sequenced from a single sample in a study of T cell repertoires in cytomegalovirus infection. TCRdb recomputed calls from the reads with MiXCR, one row per CDR3 protein. The table has around 300,000 distinct CDR3 sequences, about 26% seen once. The sample consisted of PBMCs. The receptor set was obtained from a human donor in good health (CMV status not recorded). Some clones in this sample may be carry-over from other donors' samples.

The table lists this clonotype with many counts. The chain uses TRBV7-2 and TRBJ2-4, with D possibly TRBD2 on 5 matching bases. CDR3 length equals 12 residues. Germline values: CDR1 SGHTA, CDR2 FQGNSA. The V end lost 3 bases, the J end lost 15 bases, and 15 bases lay between the germline ends. CDR3 region: CASSFGLPPLYF. The CDR3, as DNA: TGTGCCAGCAGCTTCGGACTGCCCCCGCTGTACTTC.

This clonotype was detected a few times. The CDR3 spells CASSASGGGIQYF. The CDR3 DNA is TGTGCCAGCTCGGCTAGCGGGGGAGGTATTCAGTACTTC. The chain combines TRBV7-3 with TRBJ2-4; 10 nucleotides agree with TRBD2. Germline assignment: CDR1 SGHTA and CDR2 FQGTGA. The CDR3 loop spans 13 amino acids. The J segment lost 10 bases and the V segment lost 8 bases, leaving 8 bases of the junction unmatched.

This clonotype came up once. The V call is TRBV10-3, the J call TRBJ2-7, with TRBD1 identical over 8 bases. The CDR3 contains 13 residues. CDR1 is ENHRY, CDR2 SYGVKD, per germline. J lost 3 bases, V lost 10 bases, and 8 bases had no gene match. CDR3 loop: CATSEGQVYEQYF. CDR3 in DNA: TGTGCCACCTCGGAGGGACAGGTCTACGAGCAGTACTTC.

The chain carries TRBV20-1 and TRBJ1-1; maybe TRBD1 (5 bases). The CDR3 contains 14 residues. V gave up 5 bases and J gave up 1 base, with 14 bases separating them. Germline V lookup: CDR1 DFQATT, CDR2 SNEGSKA (reference sequence). The CDR3 bases are TGCAGTGCTGAGGGTATCGGGGCGAACACTGAAGCTTTCTTT. As protein: CSAEGIGANTEAFF.

J is TRBJ2-7 and V is TRBV28; 11 nucleotides line up with TRBD2. CDR3 length equals 14 residues. V lost 5 bases, J lost 4 bases, and 4 bases stayed unmatched. Germline V lookup: CDR1 MDHEN, CDR2 SYDVKM. As DNA, the CDR3 is TGTGCCAGCAGTAGGGCTAGCGGGAGGTACGAGCAGTACTTC. It yields the protein CASSRASGRYEQYF.

The J gene is TRBJ2-7, the V gene TRBV4-3; 9 bases map to TRBD2. The CDR3 contains 16 residues. V shed 0 bases, J shed 2 bases, and the junction held 5 bases outside the gene matches. Germline V gene data show CDR1 as LGHNA and CDR2 as YSLEER. CDR3 bases: TGCGCCAGCAGCCAAGACCCGGGACTAGCTCCCTACGAGCAGTACTTC. As protein: CASSQDPGLAPYEQYF.

This clonotype came up many times. This rearrangement joins TRBV20-1 to TRBJ2-5; D is perhaps TRBD2 (5 bases). The CDR3 consists of 15 residues. V was cut by 6 bases and J by 4 bases, with 21 bases left in between. The germline CDR1 and CDR2 sequences are DFQATT and SNEGSKA (reference sequence). CDR3 in amino acids: CSATKAREGSETQYF. The CDR3 nucleotides read TGCAGTGCCACAAAGGCGAGGGAAGGATCAGAGACCCAGTACTTC.

This rearrangement joins TRBV6-5 to TRBJ2-7; D uncertain. Trimming took off 2 bases at V and 0 bases at J, with 11 bases between the two ends. The CDR3 length is 15 residues. CDR1 MNHEY and CDR2 SVGAGI come from the germline V gene. The chain's CDR3 is CASSYKFVSSYEQYF. Written as DNA, the CDR3 is TGTGCCAGCAGTTACAAGTTCGTGAGCTCCTACGAGCAGTACTTC.

This clonotype was seen only once. The gene calls are TRBV10-3 and TRBJ1-3; no clear D gene. The length of the CDR3 is 17 residues. Between the trimmed V and J ends, which lost 0 bases and 0 bases, there was a span of 12 bases. From germline, CDR1 is ENHRY and CDR2 SYGVKD. DNA for the CDR3: TGTGCCATCAGTGAGTCTGAGGGCAGCGTCTCTGGAAACACCATATATTTT. Its translation is CAISESEGSVSGNTIYF.

The chain links TRBV10-1 to TRBJ2-7, with 10 bases that match TRBD1. The CDR3 spans 14 residues. Germline CDR1 is WNHNN and CDR2 is SYGVQD (reference sequence). V gave up 10 bases and J gave up 6 bases; unmatched junction bases: 12. The CDR3 coding sequence is TGCGCCACCTCCCTCGGGACAGGGGACGCCGAGCAGTACTTC. Encoded protein: CATSLGTGDAEQYF.

V gene TRBV12-3 or TRBV12-4 combines with J gene TRBJ2-3, with 9 bases lining up with TRBD1. V was clipped by 6 bases and J by 4 bases; unmatched bases: 5. The CDR3 extends over 14 amino acids. DNA for the CDR3: TGTGCCAGCAGGGGACAGGGTTTTGCAGATACGCAGTATTTT. It yields the protein CASRGQGFADTQYF.

This clonotype was counted between two and nine times. The chain employs TRBV2 and TRBJ2-5; D remains ambiguous. The CDR3 contains 13 residues. The V and J ends lost 10 bases and 2 bases respectively, with 14 bases between them. The germline CDR1 and CDR2 sequences are SNHLY and FYNNEI. Written as DNA, the CDR3 is TGTGCCACCTTGCTACGGTTACAAGAGACCCAGTACTTC. It translates to CATLLRLQETQYF. Using reference TRBV2 and TRBJ2-5 for the parts outside the CDR3, the full variable domain is EPEVTQTPSHQVTQMGQEVILRCVPISNHLYFYWYRQILGQKVEFLVSFYNNEISEKSEIFDDQFSVERPDGSNFTLKIRSTKLEDSAMYFCATLLRLQETQYFGPGTRLLVL.

This chain links TRBV7-2 with TRBJ1-5, with a possible D match to TRBD1 (6 bases). Germline V lookup: CDR1 SGHTA, CDR2 FQGNSA. Trimming cost V 5 bases and J 4 bases, with 15 bases left between them. The CDR3 loop spans 15 amino acids. The CDR3 bases are TGTGCCAGCAGCCCCAAGGGGGGAAATAATCAGCCCCAGCATTTT. Its protein is CASSPKGGNNQPQHF.

J is TRBJ2-7 and V is TRBV7-9; no firm D call. CDR1 is SEHNR, CDR2 FQNEAQ, per germline (reference sequence). V was pared by 0 bases and J by 5 bases, with 8 bases between. CDR3 size: 13 residues. CDR3: CASSLAQQHEQYF. In DNA, the CDR3 is TGTGCCAGCAGCTTAGCCCAACAGCACGAGCAGTACTTC.

Ten or more counts support this clonotype. This chain uses TRBV7-9 with TRBJ2-5, with D possibly being TRBD2 (5 bases). V was shortened by 6 bases and J by 2 bases, with 13 bases between the two germline ends. CDR3 length equals 14 residues. Germline V CDR1 and CDR2: SEHNR, FQNEAQ (reference sequence). CDR3 loop: CASSKPGFQETQYF. The CDR3 coding sequence is TGTGCCAGCAGTAAACCGGGATTTCAAGAGACCCAGTACTTC.

This clonotype was picked up a small number of times. This chain links TRBV6-1 with TRBJ1-5; perhaps TRBD1 as D (5 bases). The V and J ends lost 5 bases and 4 bases respectively, with 12 bases between them. This CDR3 is 14 amino acids long. Germline V gene lookup returns CDR1 MNHNS and CDR2 SASEGT. The CDR3 region is CASSPGPRNQPQHF. The CDR3 DNA reads as TGTGCCAGCAGTCCGGGGCCAAGGAATCAGCCCCAGCATTTT.

The J gene is TRBJ2-3, the V gene TRBV3-1; 10 positions match TRBD2. Germline assignment: CDR1 LGHDT and CDR2 YNNKEL (reference sequence). The V segment lost 4 bases and the J segment 8 bases; nucleotides outside the gene matches: 12. The CDR3 has 16 amino acids. The CDR3 DNA sequence: TGTGCCAGCAGCCTCCTTAGCGGGGGGCCTGTGAGTACGCAGTATTTT. As protein: CASSLLSGGPVSTQYF.

The V call is TRBV6-1, the J call TRBJ1-6; D might be TRBD1 (5 bases). The length of the CDR3 is 12 residues. Trimming took 5 bases from V and 11 from J, leaving 10 bases between them. The V gene's germline CDR1 is MNHNS and CDR2 SASEGT. The CDR3 bases are TGTGCCAGCAGTTTCCAGGGAACACCCCTCCACTTT. Protein sequence: CASSFQGTPLHF.